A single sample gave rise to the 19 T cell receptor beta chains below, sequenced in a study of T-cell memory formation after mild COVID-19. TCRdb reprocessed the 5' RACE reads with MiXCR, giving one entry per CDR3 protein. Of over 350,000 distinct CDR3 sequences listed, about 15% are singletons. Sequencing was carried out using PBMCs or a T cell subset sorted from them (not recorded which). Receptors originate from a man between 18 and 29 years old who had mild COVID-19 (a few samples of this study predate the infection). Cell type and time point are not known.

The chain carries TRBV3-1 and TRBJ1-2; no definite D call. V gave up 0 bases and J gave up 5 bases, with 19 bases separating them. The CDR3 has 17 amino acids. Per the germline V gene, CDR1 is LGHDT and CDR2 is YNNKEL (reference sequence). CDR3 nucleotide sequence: TGTGCCAGCAGCCAAGATTGGGCGGGCGAACACTTTTATGGCTACACCTTC. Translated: CASSQDWAGEHFYGYTF.

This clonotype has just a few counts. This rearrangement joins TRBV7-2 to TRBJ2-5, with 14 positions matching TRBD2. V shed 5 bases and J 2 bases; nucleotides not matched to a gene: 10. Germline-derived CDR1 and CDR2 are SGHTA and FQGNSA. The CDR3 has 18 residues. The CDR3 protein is CASSRGTSGGLLQETQYF. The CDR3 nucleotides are TGTGCCAGCAGCCGAGGGACTAGCGGGGGTCTACTACAAGAGACCCAGTACTTC. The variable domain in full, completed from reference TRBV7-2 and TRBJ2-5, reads GAGVSQSPSNKVTEKGKDVELRCDPISGHTALYWYRQSLGQGLEFLIYFQGNSAPDKSGLPSDRFSAERTGGSVSTLTIQRTQQEDSAVYLCASSRGTSGGLLQETQYFGPGTRLLVL.

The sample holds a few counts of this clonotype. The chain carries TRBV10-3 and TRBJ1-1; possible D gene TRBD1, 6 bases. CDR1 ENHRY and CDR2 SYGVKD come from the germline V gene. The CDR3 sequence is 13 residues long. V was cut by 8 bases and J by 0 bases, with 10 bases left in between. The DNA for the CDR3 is TGTGCCATCGGCCGGACAGTGAACACTGAAGCTTTCTTT. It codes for CAIGRTVNTEAFF.

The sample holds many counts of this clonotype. CDR3 DNA: TGTGCTTCCCGCCGGGGGGAGGCCGGGGAGCTGTTTTTT. Translation gives CASRRGEAGELFF. The chain carries TRBV10-3 and TRBJ2-2; 7 positions agree with TRBD2. Germline V gives CDR1 ENHRY, CDR2 SYGVKD. This CDR3 region has 13 residues.

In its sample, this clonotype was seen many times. The CDR3 region is CASSEQAGQAKNIQYF. CDR3 DNA sequence: TGTGCCAGCAGCGAACAGGCGGGCCAAGCCAAAAACATTCAGTACTTC. This rearrangement joins TRBV9 to TRBJ2-4; D tentatively fits TRBD1 or TRBD2 (5 bases each). Trimming took off 3 bases at V and 0 bases at J, with 13 bases between the two ends. The CDR3 covers 16 residues. Germline-derived CDR1 and CDR2 are SGDLS and YYNGEE. The full variable domain, completed using reference TRBV9 and TRBJ2-4, is DSGVTQTPKHLITATGQRVTLRCSPRSGDLSVYWYQQSLDQGLQFLIQYYNGEERAKGNILERFSAQQFPDLHSELNLSSLELGDSALYFCASSEQAGQAKNIQYFGAGTRLSVL.

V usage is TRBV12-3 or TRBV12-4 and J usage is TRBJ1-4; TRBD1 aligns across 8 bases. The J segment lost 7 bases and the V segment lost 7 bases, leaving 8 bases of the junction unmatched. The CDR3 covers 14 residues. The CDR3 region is CASTLTGVGEKLFF. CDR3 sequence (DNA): TGTGCCAGCACCCTGACAGGGGTTGGTGAAAAACTGTTTTTT.

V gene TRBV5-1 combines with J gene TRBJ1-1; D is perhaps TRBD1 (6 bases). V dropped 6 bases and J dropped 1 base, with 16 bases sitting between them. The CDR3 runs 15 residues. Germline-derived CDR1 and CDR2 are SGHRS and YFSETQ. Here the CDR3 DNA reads TGCGCCAGCACTCCCCTGGGAGGGGGGAACACTGAAGCTTTCTTT. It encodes CASTPLGGGNTEAFF.

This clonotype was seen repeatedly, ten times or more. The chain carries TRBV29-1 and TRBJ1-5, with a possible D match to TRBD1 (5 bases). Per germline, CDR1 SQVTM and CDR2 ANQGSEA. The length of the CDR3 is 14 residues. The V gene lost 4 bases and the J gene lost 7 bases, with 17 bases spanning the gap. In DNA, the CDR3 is TGCAGCGTTGGTGACTCAGGGCCCGGGCAGCCCCAGCATTTT. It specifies CSVGDSGPGQPQHF.

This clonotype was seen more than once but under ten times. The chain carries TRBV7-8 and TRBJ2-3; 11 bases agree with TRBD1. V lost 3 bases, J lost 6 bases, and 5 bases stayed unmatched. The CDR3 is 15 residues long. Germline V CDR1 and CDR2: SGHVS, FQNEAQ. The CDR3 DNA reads TGTGCCAGCAGCTTTGGGACAGGGGGATCGGATACGCAGTATTTT. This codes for CASSFGTGGSDTQYF.

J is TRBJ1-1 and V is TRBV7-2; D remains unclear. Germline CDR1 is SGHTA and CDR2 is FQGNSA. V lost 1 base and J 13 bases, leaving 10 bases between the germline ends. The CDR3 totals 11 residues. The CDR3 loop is CASSLERALFF. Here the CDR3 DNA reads TGTGCCAGCAGCTTAGAGAGGGCGCTTTTCTTT.

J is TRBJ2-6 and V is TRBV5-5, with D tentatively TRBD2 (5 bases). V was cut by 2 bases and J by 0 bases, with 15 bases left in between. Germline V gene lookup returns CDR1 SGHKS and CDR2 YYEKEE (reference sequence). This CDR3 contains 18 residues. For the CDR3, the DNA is TGTGCCAGCAGCTTTGTCCCGTACGAGGGCTCTGGGGCCAACGTCCTGACTTTC. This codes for CASSFVPYEGSGANVLTF.

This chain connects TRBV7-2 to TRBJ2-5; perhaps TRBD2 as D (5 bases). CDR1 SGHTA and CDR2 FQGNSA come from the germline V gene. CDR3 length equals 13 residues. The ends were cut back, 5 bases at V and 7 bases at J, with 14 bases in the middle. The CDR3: CASSPAGAGTQYF. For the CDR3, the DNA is TGTGCCAGCAGCCCCGCGGGCGCCGGGACCCAGTACTTC.

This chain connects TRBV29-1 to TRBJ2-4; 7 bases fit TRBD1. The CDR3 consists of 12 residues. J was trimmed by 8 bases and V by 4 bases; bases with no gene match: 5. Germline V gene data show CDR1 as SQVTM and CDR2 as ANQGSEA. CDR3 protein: CSVVTGVDIQYF. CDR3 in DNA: TGCAGCGTTGTTACAGGGGTCGACATTCAGTACTTC.

For the CDR3, the DNA is TGCGCCCCCCCCGCGGGGGGTGGATACGAGCAGTACTTC. It yields the protein CAPPAGGGYEQYF. The V and J genes are TRBV5-1 and TRBJ2-7; 8 bases match TRBD2. From germline, CDR1 is SGHRS and CDR2 YFSETQ. Trimming at V came to 10 bases and at J to 4 bases, leaving 10 bases not matched to a gene. The CDR3 length is 13 residues.

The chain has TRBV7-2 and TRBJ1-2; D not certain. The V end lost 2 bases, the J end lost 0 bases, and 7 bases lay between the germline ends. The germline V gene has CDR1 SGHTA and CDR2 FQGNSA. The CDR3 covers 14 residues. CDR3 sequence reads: CASSLRITNYGYTF. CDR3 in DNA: TGTGCCAGCAGCTTACGCATAACTAACTATGGCTACACCTTC. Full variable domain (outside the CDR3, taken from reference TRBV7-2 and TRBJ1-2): GAGVSQSPSNKVTEKGKDVELRCDPISGHTALYWYRQSLGQGLEFLIYFQGNSAPDKSGLPSDRFSAERTGGSVSTLTIQRTQQEDSAVYLCASSLRITNYGYTFGSGTRLTVV.

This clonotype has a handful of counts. CDR3 loop: CASRHTGYSNQPQHF. As DNA, the CDR3 is TGTGCCAGCAGACATACAGGGTATAGCAATCAGCCCCAGCATTTT. This sequence joins TRBV2 and TRBJ1-5; weak D call: TRBD1 (6 bases). V was pared by 6 bases and J by 0 bases, with 12 bases between. This CDR3 comprises 15 residues. From germline, CDR1 is SNHLY and CDR2 FYNNEI.

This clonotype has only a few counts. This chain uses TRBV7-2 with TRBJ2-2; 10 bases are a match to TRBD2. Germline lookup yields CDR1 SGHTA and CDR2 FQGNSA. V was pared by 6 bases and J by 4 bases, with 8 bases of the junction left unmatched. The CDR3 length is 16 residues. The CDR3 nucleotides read TGTGCCAGCAGAACCAGCGGGGGGGTGCTCACCGGGGAGCTGTTTTTT. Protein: CASRTSGGVLTGELFF.

The CDR3 DNA is TGCGCCAGCAGCTCGTGGACACGGCAGGAGACCCAGTACTTC. Translated, it gives CASSSWTRQETQYF. This chain links TRBV5-1 with TRBJ2-5; TRBD1 is a possible D gene (5 bases). V was pared by 3 bases and J by 5 bases, with 14 bases between. Per germline, CDR1 SGHRS and CDR2 YFSETQ. The CDR3 totals 14 residues. The entire variable domain, with the rest obtained from reference TRBV5-1 and TRBJ2-5, is as follows: KAGVTQTPRYLIKTRGQQVTLSCSPISGHRSVSWYQQTPGQGLQFLFEYFSETQRNKGNFPGRFSGRQFSNSRSEMNVSTLELGDSALYLCASSSWTRQETQYFGPGTRLLVL.

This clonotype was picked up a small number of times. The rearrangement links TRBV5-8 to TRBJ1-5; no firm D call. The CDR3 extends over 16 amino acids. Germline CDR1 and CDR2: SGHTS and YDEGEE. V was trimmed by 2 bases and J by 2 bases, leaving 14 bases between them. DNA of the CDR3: TGTGCCAGCAGCTTTCGACTTACGATGGGCAATCAGCCCCAGCATTTT. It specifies CASSFRLTMGNQPQHF.